This passage covers 24 T cell receptor beta chains from one sample sequenced in a study of cytomegalovirus exposure and HLA in healthy donors. PCR involved 60 Vbeta and 13 Jbeta primers. TCRdb's copy holds only in-frame clones and misses some; the assay was immunoSEQ multiplex PCR. Here the sample spans around 180,000 clones, approximately 80% being singletons. What was sequenced was PBMCs. All receptors come from a woman in her forties or fifties in good health and CMV-seronegative.

This clone was counted once. The V and J genes are TRBV21-1 and TRBJ1-2. TRBV21-1 is a known pseudogene. CDR3 length equals 11 residues. The CDR3 reads CASSSFGGVAF. The CDR3 nucleotides read TGTGCCAGCAGCTCATTTGGGGGGGTCGCCTTC.

The chain employs TRBV28 and TRBJ1-1; tentatively, D is TRBD1 (5 bases). The germline V gene encodes CDR1 MDHEN and CDR2 SYDVKM. The ends were cut back, 7 bases at V and 0 bases at J, with 24 bases in the middle. The CDR3 length is 18 residues. In DNA, the CDR3 is TGTGCCAGCATACCCGGAGGGGTGTTATCGTATATGAACACTGAAGCTTTCTTT. It codes for CASIPGGVLSYMNTEAFF. The whole variable domain, filled in from reference TRBV28 and TRBJ1-1, reads DVKVTQSSRYLVKRTGEKVFLECVQDMDHENMFWYRQDPGLGLRLIYFSYDVKMKEKGDIPEGYSVSREKKERFSLILESASTNQTSMYLCASIPGGVLSYMNTEAFFGQGTRLTVV.

This clone was detected only once. The V and J genes are TRBV5-1 and TRBJ2-3, with 8 bases fitting TRBD2. Trimming took 4 bases from V and 0 from J; bases not matched to a gene: 4. The germline CDR1 and CDR2 sequences are SGHRS and YFSETQ. This CDR3 region has 15 residues. The CDR3 coding sequence is TGCGCCAGCAGCCCGACTAGCGCAAGCACAGATACGCAGTATTTT. This encodes CASSPTSASTDTQYF.

V usage is TRBV29-1 and J usage is TRBJ2-6, with D perhaps TRBD1 (6 bases). The CDR3 covers 15 residues. The V gene lost 5 bases and the J gene lost 2 bases, with 13 bases spanning the gap. Germline CDR1 is SQVTM and CDR2 is ANQGSEA. The CDR3: CSVRNRVPGANVLTF. The DNA for the CDR3 is TGCAGCGTTAGGAACAGGGTCCCTGGGGCCAACGTCCTGACTTTC. Based on the CDR3 plus reference TRBV29-1 and TRBJ2-6, the full variable domain is SAVISQKPSRDICQRGTSLTIQCQVDSQVTMMFWYRQQPGQSLTLIATANQGSEATYESGFVIDKFPISRPNLTFSTLTVSNMSPEDSSIYLCSVRNRVPGANVLTFGAGSRLTVL.

This clone was recorded a few times. This chain connects TRBV30 to TRBJ1-1; D is undetermined. CDR1 is GTSNPN and CDR2 is SVGIG in the germline V gene (reference sequence). The CDR3 is made up of 11 amino acids. The V gene lost 0 bases and the J gene lost 6 bases, with 5 bases spanning the gap. For the CDR3, the DNA is TGTGCCTGGAGTGTAGAGGCTGAAGCTTTCTTT. As protein: CAWSVEAEAFF. The variable domain in full, completed from reference TRBV30 and TRBJ1-1, reads SQTIHQWPATLVQPVGSPLSLECTVEGTSNPNLYWYRQAAGRGLQLLFYSVGIGQISSEVPQNLSASRPQDRQFILSSKKLLLSDSGFYLCAWSVEAEAFFGQGTRLTVV.

The gene calls are TRBV7-2 and TRBJ1-3, with D hard to call. Germline V gives CDR1 SGHTA, CDR2 FQGNSA. Trimming removed 5 bases at V and 4 bases at J, with 18 bases between. CDR3 length: 16 amino acids. CDR3: CASSLSGLLSGNTIYF. Written as DNA, the CDR3 is TGTGCCAGCAGCCTAAGTGGGCTATTGAGCGGAAACACCATATATTTT.

V usage is TRBV15 and J usage is TRBJ1-3, with D possibly being TRBD1 (6 bases). Germline CDR1 and CDR2: LNHNV and YYDKDF (reference sequence). Trimming removed 5 bases at V and 4 bases at J, with 15 bases between. The CDR3 length is 15 residues. For the CDR3, the DNA is TGTGCCACCAGCTTCTCCACAGGGAACGGAAACACCATATATTTT. This codes for CATSFSTGNGNTIYF.

The V call is TRBV5-4, the J call TRBJ2-5; tentatively, D is TRBD2 (6 bases). Trimming shortened V by 3 bases and J by 6 bases, and 24 bases separated the two germline ends. Germline CDR1 SGHNT, CDR2 YYREEE (reference sequence). CDR3 length equals 17 residues. The CDR3 DNA reads TGTGCCAGCAGCTCACCGGGACTCCAAGCCCGTGGGAAGACCCAGTACTTC. Amino acid sequence: CASSSPGLQARGKTQYF.

The chain employs TRBV4-3 and TRBJ1-2; perhaps TRBD1 as D (5 bases). This CDR3 has 14 amino acids. Germline CDR1 reads LGHNA; CDR2 reads YSLEER. Trimming cost V 0 bases and J 7 bases, with 12 bases left between them. This chain's CDR3 is CASSQDQGYPGYTF. In nucleotides, the CDR3 is TGCGCCAGCAGCCAAGATCAGGGTTATCCTGGCTACACCTTC.

This clone was observed a few times. This chain links TRBV5-4 with TRBJ2-1; 9 bases line up with TRBD2. The trim removed 0 bases at V and 0 bases at J, leaving 1 base unmatched. The CDR3 length is 16 residues. Looked up from germline, CDR1 is SGHNT and CDR2 is YYREEE (reference sequence). The CDR3 DNA follows: TGTGCCAGCAGCTTGGCTAGCGGGGCCTCCTACAATGAGCAGTTCTTC. Protein product: CASSLASGASYNEQFF.

The chain combines TRBV2 with TRBJ1-1, with 7 positions matching TRBD1. Per the germline V gene, CDR1 is SNHLY and CDR2 is FYNNEI. The J segment lost 4 bases and the V segment lost 6 bases, leaving 11 bases of the junction unmatched. The CDR3 contains 15 residues. The CDR3 loop is CASRPKRGLGTEAFF. The CDR3 DNA reads as TGTGCCAGCAGACCTAAAAGGGGGCTCGGCACTGAAGCTTTCTTT.

This chain links TRBV7-9 with TRBJ2-1; no firm D call. CDR3 length: 16 residues. CDR1 is SEHNR and CDR2 is FQNEAQ in the germline V gene (reference sequence). Trimming removed 2 bases at V and 0 bases at J, with 11 bases between. CDR3 amino acids: CASSLTYRSSYNEQFF. As DNA, the CDR3 is TGTGCCAGCAGCTTAACATACAGAAGCTCCTACAATGAGCAGTTCTTC.

The V and J genes are TRBV9 and TRBJ2-3; 7 nucleotides match TRBD2. Germline loops: CDR1 SGDLS, CDR2 YYNGEE. This CDR3 region has 17 residues. J gave up 1 base and V 4 bases, and 12 bases lay outside the gene matches. CDR3 region: CASSTSPSGMGTDTQYF. CDR3 DNA sequence: TGTGCCAGCAGCACGAGCCCCAGCGGGATGGGCACAGATACGCAGTATTTT.

The chain recombines TRBV10-1 with TRBJ2-7, with 7 bases matching TRBD1. The CDR3 extends over 13 amino acids. V shed 2 bases, J shed 3 bases, and the junction held 1 base outside the gene matches. Germline assignment: CDR1 WNHNN and CDR2 SYGVQD (reference sequence). The CDR3 DNA follows: TGCGCCAGCAGTGAGGGGGACAGCTACGAGCAGTACTTC. The encoded protein is CASSEGDSYEQYF.

V gene TRBV6-5 combines with J gene TRBJ2-6; D is uncertain. V lost 6 bases, J lost 4 bases, and 10 bases lay in between. The CDR3 is 14 amino acids. Germline CDR1 MNHEY, CDR2 SVGAGI. The CDR3 DNA reads TGTGCCAGCAGGTCGAGCGTAGGGGCCAACGTCCTGACTTTC. Protein: CASRSSVGANVLTF.

The rearrangement uses TRBV6-6 and TRBJ2-1, with unresolved D. Germline lookup yields CDR1 MNHNY and CDR2 SVGAGI (reference sequence). The CDR3 length is 11 residues. V was cut by 8 bases and J by 9 bases, with 11 bases left in between. The CDR3 here is CASGGLVEQFF. For the CDR3, the DNA is TGTGCCAGCGGCGGCCTGGTTGAGCAGTTCTTC.

The chain joins TRBV29-1 to TRBJ2-1; TRBD2 matches at 8 bases. The CDR3 has 14 amino acids. Per germline, CDR1 SQVTM and CDR2 ANQGSEA. CDR3 sequence: CGGVAGISYNEQFF. For the CDR3, the DNA is TGCGGCGGTGTAGCGGGGATCTCCTACAATGAGCAGTTCTTC.

V gene TRBV6-6 combines with J gene TRBJ1-2; 7 bases map to TRBD1. The germline V gene has CDR1 MNHNY and CDR2 SVGAGI (reference sequence). This CDR3 contains 14 residues. Trimming at V came to 5 bases and at J to 2 bases, leaving 5 bases not matched to a gene. In nucleotides, the CDR3 is TGTGCCAGCAGTCCTCCGGGACAGAACTATGGCTACACCTTC. This translates into CASSPPGQNYGYTF.

The chain couples TRBV14 to TRBJ2-1, with 8 nucleotides matching TRBD2. Germline CDR1 reads SGHDN; CDR2 reads FVKESK. This CDR3 has 15 amino acids. J was trimmed by 8 bases and V by 6 bases; bases with no gene match: 12. The CDR3 region has the DNA TGTGCCAGCAGGCCCTGGACTAGCCTCCCCCATGAGCAGTTCTTC. Amino acids: CASRPWTSLPHEQFF.

This rearrangement joins TRBV9 to TRBJ2-5; 13 nucleotides line up with TRBD2. V dropped 3 bases and J dropped 0; count of bases not matched to a gene: 2. CDR1 and CDR2 (germline): SGDLS, YYNGEE. This CDR3 region has 16 residues. CDR3 coding DNA: TGTGCCAGCAGCGGGGGACTAGCGGGGTACCAAGAGACCCAGTACTTC. This encodes CASSGGLAGYQETQYF.

The gene calls are TRBV7-2 and TRBJ2-7; 7 bases are shared with TRBD1. V shed 1 base and J 4 bases; nucleotides not matched to a gene: 7. CDR1 and CDR2 from the germline V gene are SGHTA and FQGNSA. This CDR3 is built from 15 residues. The CDR3 DNA reads TGTGCCAGCAGCTTAGTGGGACAGAGATCTTACGAGCAGTACTTC. Amino acids: CASSLVGQRSYEQYF.

This chain links TRBV6-5 with TRBJ1-1; D is unclear. V was clipped by 5 bases and J by 4 bases, with 8 bases between them. CDR1 MNHEY and CDR2 SVGAGI come from the germline V gene. This CDR3 region has 12 residues. The CDR3 coding sequence is TGTGCCAGCAGTCCGGGGTCCACTGAAGCTTTCTTT. This sequence encodes CASSPGSTEAFF.

The chain employs TRBV9 and TRBJ1-1; D possibly corresponds to TRBD1 (6 bases). Germline V gene data show CDR1 as SGDLS and CDR2 as YYNGEE. CDR3 length equals 19 residues. V was pared by 1 base and J by 0 bases, with 22 bases between. The CDR3 spells CASSVLSGTTRGLNTEAFF. As DNA, the CDR3 is TGTGCCAGCAGCGTATTATCCGGTACAACCAGGGGCCTGAACACTGAAGCTTTCTTT.

The CDR3, as DNA: TGTGCCAGCAGCGCGGGACACACGGGAGAGACCCAGTACTTC. Its translation: CASSAGHTGETQYF. The V call is TRBV9, the J call TRBJ2-5; D possibly corresponds to TRBD1 (6 bases). From germline, CDR1 is SGDLS and CDR2 YYNGEE. The CDR3 length is 14 residues. Trimming pared 3 bases from V and 4 bases from J, leaving 13 bases between.